This entry lists 31 T cell receptor beta chains sequenced from one sample in a study of T cell repertoires in ileal Crohn's disease. The protocol was immunoSEQ multiplex PCR, while the TCRdb copy is restricted to in-frame clones and leaves out a portion. Here the sample spans 17,000 or so clones, around 88% being singletons. Sequencing used ileal tissue. The source is an adult with Crohn's disease.

The chain links TRBV5-1 to TRBJ2-7; D is possibly TRBD2 (6 bases). Germline V gives CDR1 SGHRS, CDR2 YFSETQ. Trimming shortened V by 2 bases and J by 6 bases, and 12 bases separated the two germline ends. The CDR3 totals 13 residues. The CDR3 protein is CASSLDGRGEQYF. As DNA, the CDR3 is TGCGCCAGCAGCTTAGACGGGAGAGGCGAGCAGTACTTC.

This clone was seen only a few times. V gene TRBV5-1 combines with J gene TRBJ2-7; 12 bases line up with TRBD2. The V and J ends lost 4 bases and 7 bases, in that order; junction bases with no gene match: 6. The CDR3 has 14 amino acids. Germline V CDR1 and CDR2: SGHRS, YFSETQ. CDR3 amino acids: CASSPTSGSREQYF. Written as DNA, the CDR3 is TGCGCCAGCAGCCCGACTAGCGGGAGTAGGGAGCAGTACTTC.

The genes are TRBV25-1 and TRBJ2-1, with 9 bases fitting TRBD2. The CDR3 totals 15 residues. Trimming took 2 bases from V and 4 from J; bases not matched to a gene: 3. Germline values: CDR1 MGHDK, CDR2 SYGVNS. CDR3 in amino acids: CASSELAGRYNEQFF. The CDR3 region has the DNA TGTGCCAGCAGTGAACTAGCGGGAAGATACAATGAGCAGTTCTTC.

This clone appeared once. V and J are TRBV6-4 and TRBJ2-3, with D perhaps TRBD2 (5 bases). V dropped 2 bases and J dropped 0 bases, with 6 bases sitting between them. This CDR3 is 14 amino acids long. In germline, CDR1 is MRHNA, CDR2 SNTAGT. CDR3 DNA sequence: TGTGCCAGCAGTGACAGGGAGAGCACAGATACGCAGTATTTT. As protein: CASSDRESTDTQYF.

This CDR3 is CASSYSTGRVHEQYF. The CDR3 DNA is TGTGCCAGCAGTTACTCGACAGGAAGAGTTCACGAGCAGTACTTC. The chain is built from TRBV28 and TRBJ2-5, with D tentatively TRBD1 (6 bases). The J call is doubtful: the DNA matches TRBJ2-7 better. Germline CDR1 MDHEN, CDR2 SYDVKM. The CDR3 consists of 15 residues.

The V call is TRBV5-1, the J call TRBJ2-5; TRBD1 matches 8 bases. CDR3 length: 16 residues. Germline CDR1 reads SGHRS; CDR2 reads YFSETQ. With V trimmed by 4 bases and J by 5 bases, 13 bases remained unmatched. In nucleotides, the CDR3 is TGCGCCAGCAGCATCGCAGACAGGGGTCGGTCGGAGACCCAGTACTTC. It translates to CASSIADRGRSETQYF.

This clone has only a few counts. The chain employs TRBV28 and TRBJ2-7; 7 bases fit TRBD1. The germline V gene has CDR1 MDHEN and CDR2 SYDVKM. CDR3 length equals 14 residues. The V gene end was trimmed by 5 bases and the J gene end by 6 bases; junction bases not matched to a gene: 10. As DNA, the CDR3 is TGTGCCAGCAGTCCGCCCCCGACAGGGAGCGAGCAGTACTTC. As protein: CASSPPPTGSEQYF.

V gene TRBV10-1 combines with J gene TRBJ2-3; no firm D call. Per the germline V gene, CDR1 is WNHNN and CDR2 is SYGVQD (reference sequence). V gave up 6 bases and J gave up 6 bases, with 10 bases separating them. CDR3 length: 12 residues. The chain's CDR3 is CASSSAVDTQYF. The CDR3 DNA is TGCGCCAGCAGCAGCGCGGTGGATACGCAGTATTTT.

The chain combines TRBV9 with TRBJ2-5, with 7 bases lining up with TRBD2. CDR1 is SGDLS and CDR2 is YYNGEE in the germline V gene. The length of the CDR3 is 17 residues. With 0 bases clipped from V and 5 bases from J, the junction kept 13 bases outside the gene matches. In DNA, the CDR3 is TGTGCCAGCAGCGTAGCCCCCCTTGGCGGGAGAGGGGAGACCCAGTACTTC. Translating gives CASSVAPLGGRGETQYF.

In DNA, the CDR3 is TGTGCCAGTACGAAGCAGGGCAACACTAACTATGGCTACACCTTC. Its translation is CASTKQGNTNYGYTF. The rearrangement links TRBV19 to TRBJ1-2, with D possibly being TRBD1 (5 bases). Trimming shortened V by 7 bases and J by 0 bases, and 15 bases separated the two germline ends. Germline V lookup: CDR1 LNHDA, CDR2 SQIVND (reference sequence). The length of the CDR3 is 15 residues.

J is TRBJ2-7 and V is TRBV4-2; 9 bases are a match to TRBD2. The CDR3 contains 15 residues. The J segment lost 0 bases and the V segment lost 4 bases, leaving 4 bases of the junction unmatched. CDR1 LGHNA and CDR2 YNFKEQ come from the germline V gene. The DNA of the CDR3 is TGTGCCAGCAGCCGAGGTAGCGGGGGCTCCTACGAGCAGTACTTC. Amino acids: CASSRGSGGSYEQYF.

The rearrangement links TRBV6-5 to TRBJ1-1, with a possible D match to TRBD1 (6 bases). Germline assignment: CDR1 MNHEY and CDR2 SVGAGI. V lost 8 bases and J 4 bases, leaving 8 bases between the germline ends. There are 11 residues in the CDR3. CDR3 bases: TGTGCCAGCGGGGGCGTCACTGAAGCTTTCTTT. It is translated as CASGGVTEAFF.

The chain couples TRBV2 to TRBJ2-1; D is unresolved. The germline V gene has CDR1 SNHLY and CDR2 FYNNEI. The CDR3 is made up of 11 amino acids. V lost 4 bases, J lost 9 bases, and 7 bases lay in between. The CDR3 loop is CASSVRVEQFF. Here the CDR3 DNA reads TGTGCCAGCAGTGTGCGAGTTGAGCAGTTCTTC.

This chain uses TRBV18 with TRBJ1-1; 7 bases agree with TRBD1. Germline trimming cut 1 base from V and 1 base from J; bases unmatched to any gene: 3. The CDR3 spans 15 residues. Germline CDR1 is KGHSH and CDR2 is LQKENI. CDR3 sequence (DNA): TGTGCCAGCTCACCACAGGGGGCGCGGAACACTGAAGCTTTCTTT. It translates to CASSPQGARNTEAFF.

J is TRBJ1-2 and V is TRBV5-1, with TRBD1 identical over 9 bases. CDR1 and CDR2 (germline): SGHRS, YFSETQ. There are 14 residues in the CDR3. The junction had 5 bases not matched to a gene; V was cut back by 0 bases and J by 8 bases. CDR3 protein: CASSLEGQGGGYTF. CDR3 nucleotides: TGCGCCAGCAGCTTGGAGGGACAGGGAGGCGGCTACACCTTC. Using reference TRBV5-1 and TRBJ1-2 for the parts outside the CDR3, the full variable domain is KAGVTQTPRYLIKTRGQQVTLSCSPISGHRSVSWYQQTPGQGLQFLFEYFSETQRNKGNFPGRFSGRQFSNSRSEMNVSTLELGDSALYLCASSLEGQGGGYTFGSGTRLTVV.

As to this clone: In the same sample, other DNA sequences code for this CDR3. This chain uses TRBV4-2 with TRBJ2-2; maybe TRBD2 (5 bases). V was clipped by 2 bases and J by 0 bases, with 10 bases between them. Per germline, CDR1 LGHNA and CDR2 YNFKEQ. This CDR3 is built from 16 residues. The CDR3 here is CASSQREAANTGELFF. The DNA for the CDR3 is TGTGCCAGCAGCCAAAGGGAAGCGGCGAACACCGGGGAGCTGTTTTTT.

This chain joins TRBV28 and TRBJ2-1; no clear D. The germline CDR1 and CDR2 sequences are MDHEN and SYDVKM. V was clipped by 6 bases and J by 12 bases, with 15 bases between them. This CDR3 comprises 12 residues. The CDR3 loop is CASSLPRVGQFF. The CDR3 DNA is TGTGCCAGCAGCCTACCCCGGGTGGGGCAGTTCTTC.

Regarding this clone: Other DNA sequences in this sample translate to the same CDR3. CDR3 nucleotides: TGCGCCAGCAGCTTGGTAGGCGGGCCAGATACGCAGTATTTT. Its translation is CASSLVGGPDTQYF. The rearrangement links TRBV5-1 to TRBJ2-3, with D perhaps TRBD2 (5 bases). Trimming left V 0 bases short and J 4 bases short, with 9 bases between. CDR3 length: 14 amino acids. Germline assignment: CDR1 SGHRS and CDR2 YFSETQ.

The CDR3 region is CASSPVRDRKNIQYF. The CDR3 bases are TGTGCCAGCTCACCTGTCCGGGACAGAAAAAACATTCAGTACTTC. The rearrangement links TRBV18 to TRBJ2-4; 7 positions match TRBD1. Trimming at V came to 3 bases and at J to 4 bases, leaving 6 bases not matched to a gene. Germline lookup yields CDR1 KGHSH and CDR2 LQKENI. The CDR3 is made up of 15 amino acids.

Here the CDR3 reads CASSGGISYEQYF. DNA for the CDR3: TGTGCCAGCAGCGGAGGCATTTCCTACGAGCAGTACTTC. The chain joins TRBV5-6 to TRBJ2-5, with a weak D call TRBD2 (5 bases). The J call may be in error: the DNA end matches TRBJ2-7 better. This CDR3 has 13 amino acids. Per germline, CDR1 SGHDT and CDR2 YYEEEE.

This clone was seen a handful of times. The rearrangement joins TRBV7-9 to TRBJ2-2, with TRBD2 matching 8 bases. The CDR3 contains 13 residues. In germline, CDR1 is SEHNR, CDR2 FQNEAQ (reference sequence). After removal of 6 bases from V and 7 bases from J, the junction contained 4 bases not matched to a gene. The CDR3 DNA is TGTGCCAGCAGTCGTCTAGCGGGCGGGGAGCTGTTTTTT. This encodes CASSRLAGGELFF.

This chain links TRBV5-1 with TRBJ2-7; the match to TRBD1 covers 7 bases. The CDR3 runs 15 residues. The germline V gene encodes CDR1 SGHRS and CDR2 YFSETQ. V shed 2 bases and J 2 bases; nucleotides not matched to a gene: 7. The CDR3 nucleotides are TGCGCCAGCAGCTTAACAACAGGGGTGGCCTACGAGCAGTACTTC. Its translation: CASSLTTGVAYEQYF.

This clone was counted a single time. This chain links TRBV6-5 with TRBJ2-4; TRBD1 agrees at 7 bases. The J segment lost 9 bases and the V segment lost 10 bases, leaving 12 bases of the junction unmatched. The CDR3 length is 13 residues. Looked up from germline, CDR1 is MNHEY and CDR2 is SVGAGI. CDR3 sequence (DNA): TGTGCCACCCTCGAGACAGGGTCCTCCATTCAGTACTTC. The encoded protein is CATLETGSSIQYF.

CDR3 region: CASSQDQDRGRTEAFF. The DNA of the CDR3 is TGCGCCAGCAGCCAAGACCAGGACAGGGGTCGGACTGAAGCTTTCTTT. The chain recombines TRBV4-1 with TRBJ1-1, with TRBD1 identical over 9 bases. The CDR3 is made up of 16 amino acids. The germline V gene encodes CDR1 MGHRA and CDR2 YSYEKL. Trimming took 0 bases from V and 5 from J; bases not matched to a gene: 7.

V is TRBV6-5 and J is TRBJ2-7; D gene unclear. This CDR3 contains 15 residues. Germline V gene lookup returns CDR1 MNHEY and CDR2 SVGAGI. V dropped 0 bases and J dropped 1 base, with 10 bases sitting between them. DNA of the CDR3: TGTGCCAGCAGTTACTCGCCAGTCGTGTCCTACGAGCAGTACTTC. Translated: CASSYSPVVSYEQYF.

This chain uses TRBV6-6 with TRBJ2-1; 8 bases are shared with TRBD2. Per the germline V gene, CDR1 is MNHNY and CDR2 is SVGAGI (reference sequence). The CDR3 covers 15 residues. Trimming at V came to 6 bases and at J to 6 bases, leaving 10 bases not matched to a gene. CDR3 protein: CASRSAGTRGNEQFF. The CDR3 DNA reads TGTGCCAGCAGGAGTGCCGGGACTAGAGGCAATGAGCAGTTCTTC.

The CDR3 sequence: CASSVDGNTEAFF. The CDR3 DNA reads TGCGCCAGCAGCGTGGACGGGAACACTGAAGCTTTCTTT. The chain links TRBV5-1 to TRBJ1-1; D gene ambiguous. V was pared by 4 bases and J by 1 base, with 8 bases between. The CDR3 consists of 13 residues. Germline V CDR1 and CDR2: SGHRS, YFSETQ.

The CDR3 here is CASSQGQYYGYTF. The CDR3 DNA is TGTGCCAGCAGCCAAGGACAGTACTATGGCTACACCTTC. This rearrangement joins TRBV4-2 to TRBJ1-2; possibly TRBD1 for D (5 bases). Trimming stripped 1 base from V and 3 bases from J, with 6 bases between. CDR3 length: 13 residues. Germline V CDR1 and CDR2: LGHNA, YNFKEQ.

V is TRBV4-1 and J is TRBJ2-1; a weak D match, TRBD1 (6 bases). The length of the CDR3 is 15 residues. Germline CDR1 is MGHRA and CDR2 is YSYEKL. Trimming took off 2 bases at V and 5 bases at J, with 13 bases between the two ends. The CDR3 sequence: CASSQHRDTDNEQFF. CDR3 bases: TGCGCCAGCAGCCAACACCGGGACACAGACAATGAGCAGTTCTTC.

The chain employs TRBV7-9 and TRBJ1-2, with TRBD1 identical over 7 bases. The CDR3 totals 13 residues. V gave up 5 bases and J gave up 5 bases; unmatched junction bases: 5. Per germline, CDR1 SEHNR and CDR2 FQNEAQ (reference sequence). The CDR3 here is CASSPGQKYGYTF. In DNA form, the CDR3 reads TGTGCCAGCAGCCCGGGACAGAAGTATGGCTACACCTTC.

This clone was found a few times. V usage is TRBV6-5 and J usage is TRBJ2-7, with 9 bases that match TRBD2. V trimming: 0 bases; J trimming: 6 bases; junction bases outside the gene matches: 0. This CDR3 contains 13 residues. Germline values: CDR1 MNHEY, CDR2 SVGAGI. The CDR3 nucleotides read TGTGCCAGCAGTTACTCTAGCGGGAGCGAGCAGTACTTC. Amino acids: CASSYSSGSEQYF.